This T cell receptor (beta chain) stems from a study of blood T cell repertoires in COVID-19. Overall study context: Samples representing acute and convalescent COVID-19 were sourced from the United States, Italy and Spain. From T cells, B-cell-depleted T cells, or PBMCs came the material, which was cDNA or gDNA.

With 4 bases clipped from V and 2 bases from J, the junction kept 22 bases outside the gene matches. Germline assignment: CDR1 SGHKS and CDR2 YYEKEE (reference sequence). The CDR3 covers 20 residues. Original data processing: Reference gene primer amplification yielded estimated nucleated cell counts. Clones were sequenced by immunoSEQ multiplex PCR, and TCRdb holds only the in-frame ones, with some missing. Clone size and the V and J calls come from that table; the DNA yielded D and trimming. Of roughly 86,000 clones in the sample, around four fifths were seen once. The source material was peripheral blood. This sequence was found in a man aged 50-60 years with acute or convalescent COVID-19. This sequence joins TRBV5-5 and TRBJ2-7, with 9 bases that match TRBD1. The CDR3 loop reads CASSGSRDRETVWRTYEQYF. For the CDR3, the DNA is TGTGCCAGCAGCGGGAGCCGGGACAGGGAAACGGTCTGGAGAACCTACGAGCAGTACTTC.